One and the same sample provided the 18 T cell receptor beta chains below, sequenced in a study of blood T cell repertoires in COVID-19. The protocol was immunoSEQ multiplex PCR, while the TCRdb copy is restricted to in-frame clones and leaves out a portion. This sample carries about 75,000 clones, about 88% of them seen once, and the ten largest clones take approximately 20%. Material: peripheral blood. The receptor source for this set is a human donor in a cohort sampled during active COVID-19.

This chain connects TRBV28 to TRBJ1-5; a possible D gene is TRBD1 (6 bases). The germline V gene encodes CDR1 MDHEN and CDR2 SYDVKM. The CDR3 totals 14 residues. V gave up 6 bases and J gave up 7 bases, with 16 bases separating them. The CDR3 spells CASSPSRDRQPQHF. CDR3 sequence (DNA): TGTGCCAGCAGCCCGTCCCGCGACAGGCAGCCCCAGCATTTT.

This chain connects TRBV2 to TRBJ1-2; TRBD1 aligns across 7 bases. Germline V gene lookup returns CDR1 SNHLY and CDR2 FYNNEI. The CDR3 is 14 amino acids. V lost 1 base to trimming and J lost 7 bases; unmatched junction nucleotides: 6. The chain's CDR3 is CASSEVNRGGGYTF. In DNA, the CDR3 is TGTGCCAGCAGTGAAGTTAACAGGGGAGGTGGCTACACCTTC. The variable domain in full, with the rest retrieved from reference TRBV2 and TRBJ1-2, is EPEVTQTPSHQVTQMGQEVILRCVPISNHLYFYWYRQILGQKVEFLVSFYNNEISEKSEIFDDQFSVERPDGSNFTLKIRSTKLEDSAMYFCASSEVNRGGGYTFGSGTRLTVV.

The chain carries TRBV4-3 and TRBJ1-4, with 7 bases identical to TRBD1. V was clipped by 5 bases and J by 8 bases; unmatched bases: 8. The CDR3 is made up of 14 amino acids. Per the germline V gene, CDR1 is LGHNA and CDR2 is YSLEER. CDR3 residues: CASSVRDSREKLFF. In DNA form, the CDR3 reads TGCGCCAGCAGCGTCCGGGACAGTCGCGAAAAACTGTTTTTT.

The chain links TRBV7-9 to TRBJ2-1; 11 nucleotides line up with TRBD2. Germline CDR1 SEHNR, CDR2 FQNEAQ (reference sequence). The CDR3 is 15 amino acids. J lost 4 bases, V lost 5 bases, and 4 bases had no gene match. The CDR3 reads CASSTGLAVYNEQFF. The CDR3 DNA sequence: TGTGCCAGCAGCACGGGACTAGCGGTATACAATGAGCAGTTCTTC.

This clone was observed once. The chain has TRBV2 and TRBJ2-5; D possibly corresponds to TRBD2 (5 bases). Germline CDR1 SNHLY, CDR2 FYNNEI. The CDR3 extends over 15 amino acids. Trimming left V 2 bases short and J 3 bases short, with 13 bases between. As DNA, the CDR3 is TGTGCCAGCAGTGAATCGGGGTATCCAAAAGAGACCCAGTACTTC. It encodes CASSESGYPKETQYF.

V usage is TRBV2 and J usage is TRBJ2-1; 8 bases match TRBD1. Germline CDR1 SNHLY, CDR2 FYNNEI. This CDR3 has 15 residues. J was trimmed by 6 bases and V by 7 bases; bases with no gene match: 11. The CDR3 is CASMSQAGGRNEQFF. CDR3 DNA sequence: TGTGCCAGCATGTCCCAAGCAGGGGGCCGCAATGAGCAGTTCTTC. Looking up the rest from reference TRBV2 and TRBJ2-1 gives the full variable domain: EPEVTQTPSHQVTQMGQEVILRCVPISNHLYFYWYRQILGQKVEFLVSFYNNEISEKSEIFDDQFSVERPDGSNFTLKIRSTKLEDSAMYFCASMSQAGGRNEQFFGPGTRLTVL.

The chain is built from TRBV11-3 and TRBJ2-3; 9 bases agree with TRBD2. CDR1 and CDR2 (germline): SGHNT, YENEEA. The CDR3 is 15 residues long. The V segment lost 4 bases and the J segment 4 bases; nucleotides outside the gene matches: 6. CDR3 DNA: TGTGCCAGCAGCTCCTACGGCGGGGGGGCAGATACGCAGTATTTT. It specifies CASSSYGGGADTQYF.

The chain recombines TRBV10-1 with TRBJ2-7, with TRBD2 matching 12 bases. The ends lost 3 bases at V and 1 base at J; junction bases unmatched: 4. Germline V CDR1 and CDR2: WNHNN, SYGVQD (reference sequence). The CDR3 covers 16 residues. The CDR3 sequence is CASSERLAGGSYEQYF. The CDR3 DNA reads as TGCGCCAGCAGTGAACGTCTAGCGGGAGGGTCCTACGAGCAGTACTTC.

V and J are TRBV20-1 and TRBJ2-7, with 11 bases matching TRBD2. J was trimmed by 2 bases and V by 3 bases; bases with no gene match: 3. In germline, CDR1 is DFQATT, CDR2 SNEGSKA (reference sequence). The CDR3 consists of 14 residues. The CDR3 is CSASDSGGAYEQYF. The CDR3 nucleotides are TGCAGTGCTAGTGATAGCGGGGGGGCCTACGAGCAGTACTTC.

J is TRBJ2-1 and V is TRBV2, with 12 bases identical to TRBD2. The germline gives CDR1 SNHLY, CDR2 FYNNEI. The CDR3 sequence is 15 residues long. V shed 6 bases, J shed 7 bases, and the junction held 7 bases outside the gene matches. In DNA form, the CDR3 reads TGTGCCAGCAGGGGAGCGACTAGCGGGAGAAATGAGCAGTTCTTC. The encoded protein is CASRGATSGRNEQFF.

The rearrangement joins TRBV24-1 to TRBJ2-7; D ambiguous. The germline CDR1 and CDR2 sequences are KGHDR and SFDVKD. The CDR3 runs to 12 residues. Trimming shortened V by 5 bases and J by 1 base, and 5 bases separated the two germline ends. The CDR3 loop is CATSGGSYEQYF. The CDR3 DNA sequence: TGTGCCACCAGTGGCGGATCCTACGAGCAGTACTTC.

This clone was picked up one time. The J gene is TRBJ2-5, the V gene TRBV19, with D possibly being TRBD1 (6 bases). The germline V and J ends were trimmed by 4 bases and 3 bases, with 9 bases remaining between them. The CDR3 is made up of 13 amino acids. CDR1 and CDR2 from the germline V gene are LNHDA and SQIVND (reference sequence). CDR3 sequence: CASSKNREETQYF. CDR3 sequence (DNA): TGTGCCAGTAGTAAAAACAGGGAAGAGACCCAGTACTTC.

The chain is built from TRBV5-4 and TRBJ2-7, with D maybe TRBD1 (8 bases). Trimming left V 0 bases short and J 6 bases short, with 10 bases between. CDR3 length equals 13 residues. CDR1 SGHNT and CDR2 YYREEE come from the germline V gene (reference sequence). CDR3 protein: CASSLDRGGEQYF. As DNA, the CDR3 is TGTGCCAGCAGCTTGGACAGGGGGGGCGAGCAGTACTTC.

The V and J genes are TRBV9 and TRBJ2-5, with D hard to call. V was shortened by 0 bases and J by 2 bases, with 8 bases between the two germline ends. The germline V gene has CDR1 SGDLS and CDR2 YYNGEE. The CDR3 is made up of 14 amino acids. CDR3 in amino acids: CASSVGNFQETQYF. CDR3 DNA sequence: TGTGCCAGCAGCGTAGGAAACTTTCAAGAGACCCAGTACTTC.

The rearrangement links TRBV5-4 to TRBJ1-1; 9 positions match TRBD1. The junction had 5 bases not matched to a gene; V was cut back by 4 bases and J by 1 base. Germline lookup yields CDR1 SGHNT and CDR2 YYREEE (reference sequence). This CDR3 region has 15 residues. The DNA for the CDR3 is TGTGCCAGCAGCGAGACAGGGGGAAGGAACACTGAAGCTTTCTTT. Protein product: CASSETGGRNTEAFF.

The V call is TRBV7-9, the J call TRBJ2-1; D gene unclear. CDR3 length: 12 residues. Germline CDR1 is SEHNR and CDR2 is FQNEAQ (reference sequence). V dropped 5 bases and J dropped 6 bases, with 8 bases sitting between them. The CDR3 nucleotides read TGTGCCAGCAGCCTGTCTAGCAATGAGCAGTTCTTC. Its protein is CASSLSSNEQFF.

The chain links TRBV28 to TRBJ2-1, with 10 bases lining up with TRBD2. V shed 7 bases, J shed 4 bases, and the junction held 1 base outside the gene matches. Germline V gene lookup returns CDR1 MDHEN and CDR2 SYDVKM. This CDR3 region has 13 residues. CDR3 amino acids: CASKREGYNEQFF. DNA for the CDR3: TGTGCCAGCAAGCGGGAGGGATACAATGAGCAGTTCTTC.

The chain employs TRBV18 and TRBJ2-3; 11 nucleotides line up with TRBD2. After removal of 4 bases from V and 1 base from J, the junction contained 4 bases not matched to a gene. The CDR3 runs 16 residues. CDR1 KGHSH and CDR2 LQKENI come from the germline V gene. DNA for the CDR3: TGTGCCAGCTCACTAGGACTAGCGGGCCGCACAGATACGCAGTATTTT. Protein product: CASSLGLAGRTDTQYF.